The 26 T cell receptor beta chains listed next were all sequenced from one sample in a study of OX40 agonist ivuxolimab in advanced cancers. Library preparation employed the immunoSEQ multiplex PCR assay. Held by TCRdb, this immuneACCESS table contains in-frame sequences only and omits some clones. Under half of the omission traces to an unresolved V gene where checked; the cause of the rest is unknown. The sample data list tens of thousands of clones, and 80% to 90% of these were observed just once. Clones ranked in the top ten supply 9.8% of the sample. Source: CD4+ or CD8+ T cells sorted from blood, taken in a trial of the OX40 agonist ivuxolimab. The receptors stem from an adult with an advanced solid tumor such as melanoma, head and neck, liver or kidney cancer.

V and J are TRBV11-3 and TRBJ2-1, with D perhaps matching TRBD2 (5 bases). The V gene lost 3 bases and the J gene lost 8 bases, with 11 bases spanning the gap. Germline CDR1 reads SGHNT; CDR2 reads YENEEA. The CDR3 loop spans 13 amino acids. CDR3 nucleotides: TGTGCCAGCAGCTTTGAGGGCCCTCATGAGCAGTTCTTC. Translated: CASSFEGPHEQFF. Drawing the rest from reference TRBV11-3 and TRBJ2-1, the complete variable domain is EAGVVQSPRYKIIEKKQPVAFWCNPISGHNTLYWYLQNLGQGPELLIRYENEEAVDDSQLPKDRFSAERLKGVDSTLKIQPAELGDSAVYLCASSFEGPHEQFFGPGTRLTVL.

This chain links TRBV7-2 with TRBJ2-7, with D possibly matching TRBD2 (7 bases). The germline CDR1 and CDR2 sequences are SGHTA and FQGNSA. CDR3 length: 13 amino acids. Trimming removed 3 bases at V and 7 bases at J, with 13 bases between. The CDR3 DNA reads as TGTGCCAGCAGCTTCGGGGGGCGCTGGGAGCAGTACTTC. Translation: CASSFGGRWEQYF.

The V call is TRBV15, the J call TRBJ1-5, with 8 bases matching TRBD1. CDR1 is LNHNV and CDR2 is YYDKDF in the germline V gene (reference sequence). J lost 8 bases, V lost 3 bases, and 3 bases had no gene match. The CDR3 runs 13 residues. CDR3 in amino acids: CATSRATGEPQHF. CDR3 in DNA: TGTGCCACCAGCAGGGCGACAGGGGAGCCCCAGCATTTT.

The chain combines TRBV5-1 with TRBJ2-1; 16 bases line up with TRBD2. With 4 bases clipped from V and 1 base from J, the junction kept 20 bases outside the gene matches. The CDR3 totals 23 residues. The germline gives CDR1 SGHRS, CDR2 YFSETQ. The CDR3 protein is CASSPGTSGRATLQSRSYNEQFF. CDR3 coding DNA: TGCGCCAGCAGCCCAGGGACTAGCGGGAGGGCCACGCTCCAATCGAGATCCTACAATGAGCAGTTCTTC. The full variable domain, its missing parts supplied by reference TRBV5-1 and TRBJ2-1, is KAGVTQTPRYLIKTRGQQVTLSCSPISGHRSVSWYQQTPGQGLQFLFEYFSETQRNKGNFPGRFSGRQFSNSRSEMNVSTLELGDSALYLCASSPGTSGRATLQSRSYNEQFFGPGTRLTVL.

The chain is built from TRBV18 and TRBJ1-1; D gene unclear. The germline CDR1 and CDR2 sequences are KGHSH and LQKENI. CDR3 size: 14 residues. V gave up 6 bases and J gave up 2 bases, with 13 bases separating them. The CDR3 spells CASSPGQSNTEAFF. In DNA form, the CDR3 reads TGTGCCAGCTCCCCCGGGCAGTCCAACACTGAAGCTTTCTTT.

The chain recombines TRBV15 with TRBJ2-7; D might be TRBD2 (5 bases). Per the germline V gene, CDR1 is LNHNV and CDR2 is YYDKDF (reference sequence). V was cut by 6 bases and J by 2 bases, with 11 bases left in between. CDR3 length equals 13 residues. The CDR3 nucleotides read TGTGCCACCAGACTCCCCGGGACCTACGAGCAGTACTTC. Translating gives CATRLPGTYEQYF.

The gene calls are TRBV11-3 and TRBJ2-5, with a possible D match to TRBD1 (6 bases). Trimming removed 3 bases from V and 0 bases from J, with 17 bases in between. Germline CDR1 is SGHNT and CDR2 is YENEEA. The CDR3 is 17 amino acids. This chain's CDR3 is CASSLPTGTLYQETQYF. The CDR3 nucleotides are TGTGCCAGCAGCTTGCCCACAGGGACCCTGTACCAAGAGACCCAGTACTTC.

The chain joins TRBV5-6 to TRBJ2-5, with D tentatively TRBD1 (6 bases). Per germline, CDR1 SGHDT and CDR2 YYEEEE. This CDR3 spans 13 amino acids. Trimming cost V 0 bases and J 5 bases, with 8 bases left between them. In DNA form, the CDR3 reads TGTGCCAGCAGCTTGGCAGGGGACGAGACCCAGTACTTC. As protein: CASSLAGDETQYF.

J is TRBJ2-2 and V is TRBV4-1, with 10 bases aligning to TRBD2. V gave up 1 base and J gave up 4 bases; unmatched junction bases: 9. The CDR3 is made up of 18 amino acids. The germline gives CDR1 MGHRA, CDR2 YSYEKL. The CDR3 here is CASSQGPGSGGATGELFF. The CDR3 region has the DNA TGCGCCAGCAGCCAAGGCCCGGGAAGCGGGGGGGCCACCGGGGAGCTGTTTTTT.

The rearrangement links TRBV6-5 to TRBJ1-5; 7 nucleotides align to TRBD1. Germline V gene lookup returns CDR1 MNHEY and CDR2 SVGAGI. Losses at the gene ends were 7 bases for V and 0 bases for J; bases not matched to a gene: 6. The CDR3 is 15 amino acids. For the CDR3, the DNA is TGTGCCAGCAAACCACAGGGGATTAGCAATCAGCCCCAGCATTTT. This codes for CASKPQGISNQPQHF.

This chain uses TRBV19 with TRBJ1-3, with TRBD1 identical over 9 bases. The germline CDR1 and CDR2 sequences are LNHDA and SQIVND (reference sequence). The CDR3 has 18 residues. J was trimmed by 0 bases and V by 6 bases; bases with no gene match: 12. Written as DNA, the CDR3 is TGTGCCAGTAGGAGAGGGACGGACAGGGGCAGCTCTGGAAACACCATATATTTT. It encodes CASRRGTDRGSSGNTIYF.

This rearrangement joins TRBV28 to TRBJ1-2; D is undetermined. The V end was cut by 4 bases, the J end by 3 bases, with 15 bases between. The CDR3 is made up of 15 amino acids. CDR1 and CDR2 (germline): MDHEN, SYDVKM. CDR3 coding DNA: TGTGCCAGCAGTTCTAGGGTAGAGACCGACTATGGCTACACCTTC. It codes for CASSSRVETDYGYTF.

This sequence joins TRBV9 and TRBJ1-1, with D possibly TRBD1 on 6 matching bases. In germline, CDR1 is SGDLS, CDR2 YYNGEE. The V end was cut by 2 bases, the J end by 3 bases, with 14 bases between. The CDR3 is 15 amino acids. CDR3: CASSVVGTPHTEAFF. CDR3 bases: TGTGCCAGCAGCGTGGTCGGGACACCACACACTGAAGCTTTCTTT. Variable domain in full (rest from reference TRBV9 and TRBJ1-1): DSGVTQTPKHLITATGQRVTLRCSPRSGDLSVYWYQQSLDQGLQFLIQYYNGEERAKGNILERFSAQQFPDLHSELNLSSLELGDSALYFCASSVVGTPHTEAFFGQGTRLTVV.

The rearrangement joins TRBV5-6 to TRBJ2-1; 14 bases align to TRBD2. V gave up 0 bases and J gave up 15 bases; unmatched junction bases: 2. This CDR3 contains 13 residues. Germline CDR1 is SGHDT and CDR2 is YYEEEE. The CDR3 loop reads CASSLGLAGGRFF. CDR3 in DNA: TGTGCCAGCAGCTTGGGACTAGCGGGAGGGAGGTTCTTC.

The V and J genes are TRBV7-3 and TRBJ1-1; a weak D match, TRBD1 (6 bases). V lost 2 bases, J lost 5 bases, and 9 bases lay in between. The CDR3 spans 13 residues. The germline V gene has CDR1 SGHTA and CDR2 FQGTGA. The CDR3 reads CASSLYRETEAFF. The DNA for the CDR3 is TGTGCCAGCAGCTTATACAGGGAGACTGAAGCTTTCTTT. Full variable domain (outside the CDR3, taken from reference TRBV7-3 and TRBJ1-1): GAGVSQTPSNKVTEKGKYVELRCDPISGHTALYWYRQSLGQGPEFLIYFQGTGAADDSGLPNDRFFAVRPEGSVSTLKIQRTERGDSAVYLCASSLYRETEAFFGQGTRLTVV.

This sequence joins TRBV4-2 and TRBJ2-1, with TRBD1 matching 7 bases. The V gene's germline CDR1 is LGHNA and CDR2 YNFKEQ. The CDR3 is 15 residues long. J gave up 0 bases and V 1 base, and 0 bases lay outside the gene matches. The CDR3 region has the DNA TGTGCCAGCAGCCAAGCAGGGGGCTCCTACAATGAGCAGTTCTTC. Protein: CASSQAGGSYNEQFF.

The CDR3 protein is CASRVGQGAGEQETQYF. The CDR3 nucleotides are TGTGCCAGCAGGGTTGGACAGGGGGCGGGGGAACAAGAGACCCAGTACTTC. The genes are TRBV11-3 and TRBJ2-5, with 11 bases matching TRBD1. The CDR3 runs 17 residues. After removal of 6 bases from V and 2 bases from J, the junction contained 11 bases not matched to a gene. Germline V gives CDR1 SGHNT, CDR2 YENEEA.

The V and J genes are TRBV2 and TRBJ1-4; D remains ambiguous. CDR1 is SNHLY and CDR2 is FYNNEI in the germline V gene. V lost 7 bases to trimming and J lost 3 bases, with 18 bases between them. The CDR3 consists of 16 residues. The CDR3 DNA sequence: TGTGCCAGCACCAAGAGAGGGCTTCGGGCTAATGAAAAACTGTTTTTT. This codes for CASTKRGLRANEKLFF.

J is TRBJ1-4 and V is TRBV30, with D unclear. The V end lost 2 bases, the J end lost 4 bases, and 8 bases lay between the germline ends. CDR3 length: 13 residues. The germline V gene encodes CDR1 GTSNPN and CDR2 SVGIG (reference sequence). Written as DNA, the CDR3 is TGTGCCTGGAGTCCCAGGCTTAATGAAAAACTGTTTTTT. Protein: CAWSPRLNEKLFF.

The chain joins TRBV7-3 to TRBJ2-5; possibly TRBD2 for D (6 bases). This CDR3 spans 15 amino acids. Trimming pared 1 base from V and 2 bases from J, leaving 11 bases between. CDR1 and CDR2 from the germline V gene are SGHTA and FQGTGA. The CDR3: CASSLIAAQQETQYF. CDR3 bases: TGTGCCAGCAGCTTAATAGCGGCCCAGCAAGAGACCCAGTACTTC.

This clone has only a few counts. V usage is TRBV27 and J usage is TRBJ2-4; D perhaps matches TRBD1 (5 bases). Germline CDR1 is MNHEY and CDR2 is SMNVEV (reference sequence). The CDR3 is 15 residues long. V was shortened by 3 bases and J by 5 bases, with 14 bases between the two germline ends. The DNA of the CDR3 is TGTGCCAGCAGTTTCACAGGCGGTATTCAAAACATTCAGTACTTC. This gives the protein CASSFTGGIQNIQYF.

The sample holds a few counts of this clone. V usage is TRBV5-5 and J usage is TRBJ1-1; D is undetermined. Germline-derived CDR1 and CDR2 are SGHKS and YYEKEE (reference sequence). Trimming pared 4 bases from V and 11 bases from J, leaving 12 bases between. The CDR3 runs 11 residues. CDR3 in amino acids: CASSEGLRAFF. In DNA, the CDR3 is TGTGCCAGCAGCGAAGGCCTTAGGGCTTTCTTT.

The V and J genes are TRBV7-3 and TRBJ1-1, with D hard to call. Trimming left V 0 bases short and J 5 bases short, with 13 bases between. CDR3 size: 15 residues. Germline V gene data show CDR1 as SGHTA and CDR2 as FQGTGA. CDR3 loop: CASSLTGQSFTEAFF. DNA of the CDR3: TGTGCCAGCAGCTTAACGGGCCAGAGCTTTACTGAAGCTTTCTTT.

To note about this clone: The identical CDR3 is also encoded by other nucleotide sequences in the sample. This chain uses TRBV9 with TRBJ2-2; D is possibly TRBD1 (5 bases). Germline CDR1 SGDLS, CDR2 YYNGEE. V lost 3 bases and J lost 4, with 10 bases in between. This CDR3 comprises 14 residues. In DNA form, the CDR3 reads TGTGCCAGCAGCGCCGGACAACGCACCGGGGAGCTGTTTTTT. The encoded protein is CASSAGQRTGELFF.

This clone showed up just once. The chain combines TRBV10-3 with TRBJ2-1; 12 positions agree with TRBD2. CDR1 is ENHRY, CDR2 SYGVKD, per germline. CDR3 size: 15 residues. The junction had 9 bases not matched to a gene; V was cut back by 8 bases and J by 7 bases. The CDR3 reads CAIRAPSGGENEQFF. CDR3 in DNA: TGTGCCATCCGAGCCCCTAGCGGGGGGGAAAATGAGCAGTTCTTC.

The chain recombines TRBV7-2 with TRBJ2-7; 16 bases map to TRBD2. Germline loops: CDR1 SGHTA, CDR2 FQGNSA. The CDR3 extends over 19 amino acids. The V gene end was trimmed by 4 bases and the J gene end by 2 bases; junction bases not matched to a gene: 11. CDR3 residues: CASSSPPGLAGGPAYEQYF. Here the CDR3 DNA reads TGTGCCAGCAGCTCCCCGCCGGGACTAGCGGGAGGGCCAGCCTACGAGCAGTACTTC.